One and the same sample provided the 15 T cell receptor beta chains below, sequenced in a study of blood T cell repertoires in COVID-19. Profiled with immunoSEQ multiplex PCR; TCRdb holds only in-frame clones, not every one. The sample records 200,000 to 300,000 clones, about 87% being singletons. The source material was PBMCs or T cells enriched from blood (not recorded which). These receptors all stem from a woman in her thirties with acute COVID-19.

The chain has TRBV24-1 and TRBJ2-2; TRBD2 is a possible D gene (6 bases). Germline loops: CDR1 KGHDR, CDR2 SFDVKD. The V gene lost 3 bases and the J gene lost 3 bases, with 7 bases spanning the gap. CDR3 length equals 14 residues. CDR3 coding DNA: TGTGCCACCAGTGATGGGGGGTACACCGGGGAGCTGTTTTTT. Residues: CATSDGGYTGELFF.

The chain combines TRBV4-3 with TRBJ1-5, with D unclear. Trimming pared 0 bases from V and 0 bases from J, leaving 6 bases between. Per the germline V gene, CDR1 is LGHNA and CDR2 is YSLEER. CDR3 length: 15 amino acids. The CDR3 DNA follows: TGCGCCAGCAGCCAAGACGGGTCTAGCAATCAGCCCCAGCATTTT. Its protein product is CASSQDGSSNQPQHF.

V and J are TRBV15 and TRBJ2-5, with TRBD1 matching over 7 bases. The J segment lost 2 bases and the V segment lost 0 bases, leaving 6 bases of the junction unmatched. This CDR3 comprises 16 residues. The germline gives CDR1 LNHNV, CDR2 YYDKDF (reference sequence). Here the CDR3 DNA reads TGTGCCACCAGCAGAGACGGGACAGTACCACAAGAGACCCAGTACTTC. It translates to CATSRDGTVPQETQYF.

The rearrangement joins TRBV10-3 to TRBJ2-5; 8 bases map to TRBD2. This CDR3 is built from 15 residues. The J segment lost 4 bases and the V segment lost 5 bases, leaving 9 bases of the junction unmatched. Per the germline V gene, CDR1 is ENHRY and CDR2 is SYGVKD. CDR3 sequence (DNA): TGTGCCATCAGTCAACCTACGGGGGGGCTAGAGACCCAGTACTTC. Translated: CAISQPTGGLETQYF.

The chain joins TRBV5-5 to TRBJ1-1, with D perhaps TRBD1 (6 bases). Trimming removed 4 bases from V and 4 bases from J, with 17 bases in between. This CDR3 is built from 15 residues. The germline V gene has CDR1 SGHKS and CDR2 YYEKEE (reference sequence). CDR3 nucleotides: TGTGCCAGCAGCCCAGGACAGACTGTCTCCACTGAAGCTTTCTTT. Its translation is CASSPGQTVSTEAFF.

CDR3 loop: CASSLRPAAVYEQYF. As DNA, the CDR3 is TGTGCCAGCAGCTTACGGCCAGCTGCGGTCTACGAGCAGTACTTC. V and J are TRBV5-6 and TRBJ2-7; D ambiguous. V lost 2 bases and J 3 bases, leaving 15 bases between the germline ends. Germline V gene sequence: CDR1 SGHDT, CDR2 YYEEEE. This CDR3 spans 15 amino acids.

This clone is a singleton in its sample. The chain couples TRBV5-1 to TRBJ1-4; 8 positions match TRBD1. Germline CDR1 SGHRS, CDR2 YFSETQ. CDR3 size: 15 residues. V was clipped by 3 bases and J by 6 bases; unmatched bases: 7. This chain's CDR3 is CASSSAGTGDEKLFF. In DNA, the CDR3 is TGCGCCAGCAGCTCCGCCGGGACAGGAGATGAAAAACTGTTTTTT.

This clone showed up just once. The CDR3 spells CASSPGQGNGEQFF. DNA for the CDR3: TGTGCCAGCAGTCCGGGACAGGGGAACGGTGAGCAGTTCTTC. The chain combines TRBV7-2 with TRBJ2-1; TRBD1 matches at 10 bases. The CDR3 is 14 amino acids. The germline gives CDR1 SGHTA, CDR2 FQGNSA. Losses at the gene ends were 6 bases for V and 9 bases for J; bases not matched to a gene: 8.

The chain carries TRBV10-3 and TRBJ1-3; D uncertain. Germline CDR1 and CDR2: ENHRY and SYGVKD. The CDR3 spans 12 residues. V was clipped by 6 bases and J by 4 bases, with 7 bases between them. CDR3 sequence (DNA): TGTGCCATCAGAAATACAGGAAACACCATATATTTT. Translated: CAIRNTGNTIYF.

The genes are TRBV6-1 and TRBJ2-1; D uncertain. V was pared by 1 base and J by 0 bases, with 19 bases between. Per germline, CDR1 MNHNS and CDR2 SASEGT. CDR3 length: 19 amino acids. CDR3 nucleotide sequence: TGTGCCAGCAGTGAAGTACCTTTTCCCTCTGATAGCTCCTACAATGAGCAGTTCTTC. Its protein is CASSEVPFPSDSSYNEQFF.

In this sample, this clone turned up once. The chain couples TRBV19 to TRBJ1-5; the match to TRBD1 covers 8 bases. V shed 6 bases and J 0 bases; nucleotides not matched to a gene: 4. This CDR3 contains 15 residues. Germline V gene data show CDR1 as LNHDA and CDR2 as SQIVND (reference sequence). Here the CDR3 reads CASRDRGHSNQPQHF. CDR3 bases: TGTGCCAGTAGAGACAGGGGCCATAGCAATCAGCCCCAGCATTTT.

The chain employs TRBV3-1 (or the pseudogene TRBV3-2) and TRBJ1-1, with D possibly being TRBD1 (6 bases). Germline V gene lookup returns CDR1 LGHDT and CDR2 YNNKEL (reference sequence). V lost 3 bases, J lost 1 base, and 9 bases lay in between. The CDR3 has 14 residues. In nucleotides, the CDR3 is TGTGCCAGCAGCCAGGACAGTTCGAACACTGAAGCTTTCTTT. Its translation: CASSQDSSNTEAFF.

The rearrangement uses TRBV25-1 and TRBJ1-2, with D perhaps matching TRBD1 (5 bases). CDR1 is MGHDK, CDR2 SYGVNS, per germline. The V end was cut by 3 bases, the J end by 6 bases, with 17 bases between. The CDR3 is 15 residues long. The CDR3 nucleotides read TGTGCCAGCAGTGATTGGGTGACAGACCCTAATGGCTACACCTTC. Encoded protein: CASSDWVTDPNGYTF.

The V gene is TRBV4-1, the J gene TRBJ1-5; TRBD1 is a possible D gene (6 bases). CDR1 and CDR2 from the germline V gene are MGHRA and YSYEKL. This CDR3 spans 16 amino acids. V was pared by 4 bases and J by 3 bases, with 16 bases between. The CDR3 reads CASSPVPGADNQPQHF. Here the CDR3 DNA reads TGCGCCAGCAGCCCAGTCCCAGGGGCCGACAATCAGCCCCAGCATTTT.

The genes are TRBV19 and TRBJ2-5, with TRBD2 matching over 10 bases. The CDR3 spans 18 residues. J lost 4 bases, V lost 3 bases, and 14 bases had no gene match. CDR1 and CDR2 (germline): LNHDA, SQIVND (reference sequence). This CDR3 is CASSISWAERGGSETQYF. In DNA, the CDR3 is TGTGCCAGTAGTATCTCCTGGGCAGAGCGGGGGGGTTCAGAGACCCAGTACTTC.